The clone carrying this T cell receptor (beta chain) was recorded once. No antigen is known for it. V gave up 5 bases and J gave up 1 base, with 6 bases separating them. The germline gives CDR1 MDHEN, CDR2 SYDVKM. CDR3 length: 13 amino acids. The data belong to a study of OX40 agonist ivuxolimab in advanced cancers. Study in general: The eligibility criteria allowed prior anti-PD-1, anti-PD-L1 or anti-CTLA-4 therapy, and around 38% had some. Broader study findings: Clones of CD4+ and CD8+ blood T cells grew by week 6 at doses of 0.1 to 3.0 mg/kg.

The method was immunoSEQ multiplex PCR; TCRdb's version includes in-frame clones alone and lacks a portion of them. The sample has about 37,000 clones, about 90% seen once; the top ten hold under 20%. This chain links TRBV28 with TRBJ1-5; D unresolved. The sequence was obtained from an adult with an advanced solid tumor such as melanoma, head and neck, liver or kidney cancer. The material sequenced was CD4+ or CD8+ T cells sorted from blood, taken in a trial of the OX40 agonist ivuxolimab. The chain's CDR3 is CASSLDSNQPQHF. CDR3 in DNA: TGTGCCAGCAGTCTGGACAGCAATCAGCCCCAGCATTTT.